The present entry profiles one TCR beta chain with its context. Its antigen is not identified. The protocol was immunoSEQ multiplex PCR, while the TCRdb copy is restricted to in-frame clones and leaves out a portion. The sample records around 97,000 clones, about 95% being singletons. This CDR3 contains 15 residues. Germline assignment: CDR1 SGHTA and CDR2 FQGTGA. Trimming took off 8 bases at V and 2 bases at J, with 13 bases between the two ends. This sample stems from a study of siplizumab effects on memory and regulatory T cells. Study observations and caveats: The drug siplizumab significantly decreased the alloreactive sequences that could be traced to unstimulated CD4+ memory cells. Major contributors to the alloresponse seemed to be naive T cells, which also appeared more diverse than memory cells. Mappable alloreactive CD4+ clones were on average 68.8% Treg-derived with siplizumab, approximately 26% in controls.

This chain links TRBV7-3 with TRBJ2-6; the D is unclear. Sequenced: non-Treg CD4+ T cells sorted from blood. The source is a human donor in good health. CDR3 bases: TGTGCCAGCGCTCTGATAGGCACTGGGGCCAACGTCCTGACTTTC. Protein product: CASALIGTGANVLTF. The full variable domain, completed using reference TRBV7-3 and TRBJ2-6, is GAGVSQTPSNKVTEKGKYVELRCDPISGHTALYWYRQSLGQGPEFLIYFQGTGAADDSGLPNDRFFAVRPEGSVSTLKIQRTERGDSAVYLCASALIGTGANVLTFGAGSRLTVL.